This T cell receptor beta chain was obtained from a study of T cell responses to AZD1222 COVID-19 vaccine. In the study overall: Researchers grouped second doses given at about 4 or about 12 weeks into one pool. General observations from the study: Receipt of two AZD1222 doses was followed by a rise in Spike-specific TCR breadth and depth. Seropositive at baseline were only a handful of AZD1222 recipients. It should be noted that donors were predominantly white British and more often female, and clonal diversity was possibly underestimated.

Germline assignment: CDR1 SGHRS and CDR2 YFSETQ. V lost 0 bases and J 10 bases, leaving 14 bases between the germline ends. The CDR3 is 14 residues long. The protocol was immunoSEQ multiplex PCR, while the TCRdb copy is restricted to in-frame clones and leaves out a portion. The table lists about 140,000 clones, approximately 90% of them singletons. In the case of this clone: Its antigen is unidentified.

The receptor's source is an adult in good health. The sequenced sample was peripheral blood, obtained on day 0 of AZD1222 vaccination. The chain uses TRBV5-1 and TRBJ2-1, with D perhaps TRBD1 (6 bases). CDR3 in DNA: TGCGCCAGCAGCTTGGCGGAGCCCCAGGGGGAGCAGTTCTTC. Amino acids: CASSLAEPQGEQFF.